These T cell receptor beta chains were read from a single sample in a study of monozygotic twins with inflammatory bowel disease. For each CDR3 protein, TCRdb gives one entry from its re-call of the 5' RACE reads, without DNA. Recorded for this sample: 400,000 or so distinct CDR3 sequences. Sample: blood. These receptors all stem from a human donor with ulcerative colitis or Crohn's disease, or a healthy co-twin of an affected twin (not recorded which). The CDR3 runs from the conserved cysteine through the conserved F or W. Fields, in order: J gene, V gene, CDR3 length, CDR3 protein.

TRBJ2-7 TRBV5-1 14 CASSLEGWAYEQYF
TRBJ1-1 TRBV18 12 CASSPRQDKAFF
TRBJ1-1 TRBV3-1 15 CASSQPTGGVTEAFF
TRBJ1-1 TRBV30 13 CAWYGTGHTEAFF
TRBJ2-5 TRBV5-6 14 CASKPGVVQETQYF
TRBJ2-7 TRBV27 14 CASSFIGGAYEQYF
TRBJ2-3 TRBV7-9 14 CASSRGGQSDTQYF
TRBJ2-1 TRBV18 17 CASSPGTSVQINNEQFF
TRBJ1-5 TRBV5-1 15 CASSLEGYSNQPQHF
TRBJ2-7 TRBV5-1 14 CASSLVSGVYEQYF
TRBJ1-2 TRBV25-1 13 CASSETGKHGYTF
TRBJ2-1 TRBV29-1 12 CSVVLRNNEQFF
TRBJ1-2 TRBV20-1 14 CSAPRDRGSYGYTF
TRBJ2-5 TRBV12-3/TRBV12-4 13 CASRRQGKETQYF
TRBJ2-2 TRBV3-1 14 CASSPLTGAGELFF
TRBJ2-5 TRBV25-1 14 CASSGSGGGETQYF
TRBJ2-5 TRBV6-5 13 CASSSGGSGTQYF
TRBJ2-7 TRBV20-1 14 CSAGTGLSATKQYF
TRBJ2-2 TRBV7-3 15 CASSLTGTSTGELFF
TRBJ2-2 TRBV5-6 16 CASSFGTGVATGELFF
TRBJ2-5 TRBV20-1 12 CSARGQGGTQYF
TRBJ2-2 TRBV5-1 15 CASSLGTSPTGELFF
TRBJ2-2 TRBV20-1 13 CSARRLNTGELFF
TRBJ1-2 TRBV6-5 16 CASSYPPRGTNYGYTF
TRBJ2-6 TRBV5-1 12 CASRGGANVLTF
TRBJ1-2 TRBV7-9 14 CASSLDREVCGYTF
TRBJ1-1 TRBV30 13 CAWSSAGNTEAFF
TRBJ2-2 TRBV7-9 13 CASSFLDPGELFF
TRBJ1-6 TRBV30 16 CAWKVLAESYNSPLHF
TRBJ2-1 TRBV20-1 16 CSARGDGRGLYNEQFF